Reported below is one TCR beta chain. PCR was performed using 60 Vbeta and 13 Jbeta primers. The table came from immunoSEQ multiplex PCR; TCRdb's copy has only in-frame clones and leaves some out. Of 150,000 to 200,000 clones listed, about 86% are singletons. This entry belongs to a study of cytomegalovirus exposure and HLA in healthy donors. The trim removed 0 bases at V and 0 bases at J, leaving 18 bases unmatched. Germline loops: CDR1 SNHLY, CDR2 FYNNEI. The CDR3 length is 22 residues. Sequences were obtained from PBMCs. The source is a woman aged 25 to 39 in good health and CMV-seronegative. This rearrangement joins TRBV2 to TRBJ2-2, with TRBD1 matching 8 bases. This CDR3 is CASSEALHHSTLRGPNTGELFF. CDR3 coding DNA: TGTGCCAGCAGTGAAGCGCTTCATCATTCGACCCTCAGGGGGCCGAACACCGGGGAGCTGTTTTTT.